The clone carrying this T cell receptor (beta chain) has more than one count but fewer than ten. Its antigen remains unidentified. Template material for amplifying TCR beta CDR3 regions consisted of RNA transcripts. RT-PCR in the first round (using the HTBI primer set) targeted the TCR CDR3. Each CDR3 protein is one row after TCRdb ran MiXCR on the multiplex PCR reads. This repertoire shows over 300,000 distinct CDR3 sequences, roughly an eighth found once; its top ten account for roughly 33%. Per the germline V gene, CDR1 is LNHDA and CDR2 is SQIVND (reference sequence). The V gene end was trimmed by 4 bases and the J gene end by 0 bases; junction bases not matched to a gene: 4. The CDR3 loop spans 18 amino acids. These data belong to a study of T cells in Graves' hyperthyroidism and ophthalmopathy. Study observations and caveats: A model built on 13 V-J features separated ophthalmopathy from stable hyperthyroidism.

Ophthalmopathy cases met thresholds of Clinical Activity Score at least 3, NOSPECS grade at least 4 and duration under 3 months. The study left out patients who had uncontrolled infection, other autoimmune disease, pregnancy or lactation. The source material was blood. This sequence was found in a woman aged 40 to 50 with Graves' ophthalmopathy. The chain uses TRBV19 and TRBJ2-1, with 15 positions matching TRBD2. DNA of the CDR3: TGTGCCAGTAGTACCGGGACTAGCGGGAGGATCTCCTACAATGAGCAGTTCTTC. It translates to CASSTGTSGRISYNEQFF.